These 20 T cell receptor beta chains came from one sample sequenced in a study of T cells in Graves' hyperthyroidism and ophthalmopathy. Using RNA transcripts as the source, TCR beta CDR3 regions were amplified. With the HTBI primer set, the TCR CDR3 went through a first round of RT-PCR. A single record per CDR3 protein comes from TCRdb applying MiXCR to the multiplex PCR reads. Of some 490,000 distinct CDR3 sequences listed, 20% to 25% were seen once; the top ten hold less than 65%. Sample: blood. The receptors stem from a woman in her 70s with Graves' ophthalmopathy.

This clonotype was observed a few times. Written as DNA, the CDR3 is TGTGCCAGCAGCCGATGGGCGGATGGGGAGCAGTTCTTC. Protein product: CASSRWADGEQFF. This chain joins TRBV14 and TRBJ2-1; D remains unclear. Germline lookup yields CDR1 SGHDN and CDR2 FVKESK. CDR3 length equals 13 residues. V was cut by 4 bases and J by 10 bases, with 14 bases left in between.

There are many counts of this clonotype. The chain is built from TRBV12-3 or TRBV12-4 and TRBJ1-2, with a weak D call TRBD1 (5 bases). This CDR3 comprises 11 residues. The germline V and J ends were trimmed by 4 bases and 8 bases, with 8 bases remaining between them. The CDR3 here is CASSSREGYTF. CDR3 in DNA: TGTGCCAGCAGTTCCAGGGAGGGCTACACCTTC.

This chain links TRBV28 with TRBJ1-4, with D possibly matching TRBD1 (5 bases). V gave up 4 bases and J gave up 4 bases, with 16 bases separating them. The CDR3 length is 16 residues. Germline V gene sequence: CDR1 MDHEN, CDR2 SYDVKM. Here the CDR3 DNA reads TGTGCCAGCAGTTCCCCGACCGGGACTCTTAATGAAAAACTGTTTTTT. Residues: CASSSPTGTLNEKLFF.

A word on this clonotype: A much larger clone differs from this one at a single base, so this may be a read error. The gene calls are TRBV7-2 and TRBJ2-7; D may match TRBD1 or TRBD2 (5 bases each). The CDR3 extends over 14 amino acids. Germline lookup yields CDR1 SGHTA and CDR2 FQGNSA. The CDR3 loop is CASSPSGRSYGQYF. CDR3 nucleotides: TGTGCCAGCAGCCCTTCGGGGCGCTCCTACGGGCAGTACTTC.

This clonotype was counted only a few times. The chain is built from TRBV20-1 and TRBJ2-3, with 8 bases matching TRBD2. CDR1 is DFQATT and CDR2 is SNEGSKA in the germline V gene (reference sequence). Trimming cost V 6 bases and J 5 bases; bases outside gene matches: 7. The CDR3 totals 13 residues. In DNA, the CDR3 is TGCAGTGCCCAGCGGACTAGCCAAGATACGCAGTATTTT. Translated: CSAQRTSQDTQYF.

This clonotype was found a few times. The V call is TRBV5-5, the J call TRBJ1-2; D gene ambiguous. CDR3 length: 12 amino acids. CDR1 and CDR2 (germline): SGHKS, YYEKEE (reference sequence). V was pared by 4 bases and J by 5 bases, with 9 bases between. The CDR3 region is CASSPDLYGYTF. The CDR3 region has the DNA TGTGCCAGCAGCCCGGATCTTTATGGCTACACCTTC. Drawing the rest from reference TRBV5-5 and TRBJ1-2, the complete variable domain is DAGVTQSPTHLIKTRGQQVTLRCSPISGHKSVSWYQQVLGQGPQFIFQYYEKEERGRGNFPDRFSARQFPNYSSELNVNALLLGDSALYLCASSPDLYGYTFGSGTRLTVV.

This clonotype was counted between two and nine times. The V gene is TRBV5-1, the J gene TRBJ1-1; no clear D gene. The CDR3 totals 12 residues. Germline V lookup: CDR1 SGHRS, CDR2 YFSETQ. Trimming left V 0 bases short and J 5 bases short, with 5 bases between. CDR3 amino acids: CASSLAPTEAFF. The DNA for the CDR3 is TGCGCCAGCAGCTTGGCGCCTACTGAAGCTTTCTTT.

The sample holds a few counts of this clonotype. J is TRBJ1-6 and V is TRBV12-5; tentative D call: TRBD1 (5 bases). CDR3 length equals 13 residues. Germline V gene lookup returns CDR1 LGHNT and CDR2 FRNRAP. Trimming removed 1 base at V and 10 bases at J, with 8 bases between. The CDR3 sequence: CASGLAGGSPLHF. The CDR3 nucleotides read TGTGCTAGTGGTTTGGCCGGGGGATCACCCCTCCACTTT.

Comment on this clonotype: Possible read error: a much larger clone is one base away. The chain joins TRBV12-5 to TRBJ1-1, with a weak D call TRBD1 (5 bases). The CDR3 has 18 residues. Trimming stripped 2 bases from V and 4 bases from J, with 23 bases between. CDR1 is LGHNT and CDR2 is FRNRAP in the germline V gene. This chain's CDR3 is CASGLLGVDQVLSTEAFF. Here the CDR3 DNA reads TGTGCTAGTGGTTTGTTGGGGGTAGACCAAGTCCTGAGCACTGAAGCTTTCTTT.

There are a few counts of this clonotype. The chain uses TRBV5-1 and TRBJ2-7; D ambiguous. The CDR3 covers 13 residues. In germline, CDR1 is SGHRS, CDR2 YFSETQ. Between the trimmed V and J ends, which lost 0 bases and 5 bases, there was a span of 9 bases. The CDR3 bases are TGCGCCAGCAGCTTGGGGGGATCCCACGAGCAGTACTTC. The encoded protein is CASSLGGSHEQYF.

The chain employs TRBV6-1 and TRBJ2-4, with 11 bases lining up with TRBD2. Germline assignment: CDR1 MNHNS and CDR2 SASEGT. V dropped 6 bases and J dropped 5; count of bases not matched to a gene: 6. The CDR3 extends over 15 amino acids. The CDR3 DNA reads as TGTGCCAGCAGCGGGGTAGCGGGAGGGGAAAACATTCAGTACTTC. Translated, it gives CASSGVAGGENIQYF.

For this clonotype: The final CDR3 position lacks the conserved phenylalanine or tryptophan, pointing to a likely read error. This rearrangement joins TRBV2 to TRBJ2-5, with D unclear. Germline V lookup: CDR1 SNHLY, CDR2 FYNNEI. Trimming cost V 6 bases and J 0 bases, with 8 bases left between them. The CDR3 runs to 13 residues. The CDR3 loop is CASSLSHQETQYS. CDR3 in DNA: TGTGCCAGCAGCTTAAGCCACCAAGAGACCCAGTACTCC.

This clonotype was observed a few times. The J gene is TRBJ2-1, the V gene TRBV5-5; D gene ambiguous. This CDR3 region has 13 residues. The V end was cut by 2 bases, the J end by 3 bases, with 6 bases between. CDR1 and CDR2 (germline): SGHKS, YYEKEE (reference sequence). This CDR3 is CASSFTVYNEQFF. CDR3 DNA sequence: TGTGCCAGCAGCTTTACGGTCTACAATGAGCAGTTCTTC.

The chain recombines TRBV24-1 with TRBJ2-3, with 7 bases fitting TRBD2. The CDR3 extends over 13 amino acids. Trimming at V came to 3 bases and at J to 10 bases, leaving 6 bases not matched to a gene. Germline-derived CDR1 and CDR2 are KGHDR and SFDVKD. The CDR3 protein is CATSDPGGGAQYF. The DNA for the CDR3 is TGTGCCACCAGTGATCCGGGCGGGGGAGCGCAGTATTTT.

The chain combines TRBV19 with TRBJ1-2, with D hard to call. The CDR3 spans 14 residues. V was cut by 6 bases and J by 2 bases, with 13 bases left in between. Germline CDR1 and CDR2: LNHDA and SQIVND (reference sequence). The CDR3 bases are TGTGCCAGTAGGATACAACAAACGAACTATGGCTACACCTTC. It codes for CASRIQQTNYGYTF.

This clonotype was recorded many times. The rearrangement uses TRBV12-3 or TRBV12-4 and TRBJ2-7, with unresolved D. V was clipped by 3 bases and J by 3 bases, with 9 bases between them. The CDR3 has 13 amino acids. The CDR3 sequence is CASSFKGYYEQYF. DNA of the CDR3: TGTGCCAGCAGTTTCAAAGGGTACTACGAGCAGTACTTC.

The CDR3 loop reads CASSFLQRAANEKLFF. CDR3 in DNA: TGTGCCAGCAGTTTCCTTCAGAGGGCCGCTAATGAAAAACTGTTTTTT. This chain links TRBV28 with TRBJ1-4; D is unresolved. The CDR3 length is 16 residues. Germline values: CDR1 MDHEN, CDR2 SYDVKM. V shed 3 bases and J shed 3 bases, with 14 bases lying between them.

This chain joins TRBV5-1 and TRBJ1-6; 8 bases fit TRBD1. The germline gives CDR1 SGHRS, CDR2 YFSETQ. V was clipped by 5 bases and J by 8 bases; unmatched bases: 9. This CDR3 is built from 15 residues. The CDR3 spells CASSSRQGSDSPLHF. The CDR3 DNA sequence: TGCGCCAGCAGTAGCCGACAGGGGTCGGATTCACCCCTCCACTTT.

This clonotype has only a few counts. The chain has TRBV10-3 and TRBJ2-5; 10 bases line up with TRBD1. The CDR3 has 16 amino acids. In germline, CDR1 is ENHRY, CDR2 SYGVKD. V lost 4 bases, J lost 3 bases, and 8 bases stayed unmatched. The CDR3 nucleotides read TGTGCCATCAGTGGACAGGGGGCTAGAAATGAAGAGACCCAGTACTTC. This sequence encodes CAISGQGARNEETQYF.

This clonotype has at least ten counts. The CDR3 loop is CASSLLMNTEAFF. The CDR3 region has the DNA TGCGCCAGCAGCTTGTTAATGAACACTGAAGCTTTCTTT. V gene TRBV5-1 combines with J gene TRBJ1-1, with D hard to call. The CDR3 totals 13 residues. The germline V and J ends were trimmed by 1 base and 0 bases, with 4 bases remaining between them. Germline values: CDR1 SGHRS, CDR2 YFSETQ.